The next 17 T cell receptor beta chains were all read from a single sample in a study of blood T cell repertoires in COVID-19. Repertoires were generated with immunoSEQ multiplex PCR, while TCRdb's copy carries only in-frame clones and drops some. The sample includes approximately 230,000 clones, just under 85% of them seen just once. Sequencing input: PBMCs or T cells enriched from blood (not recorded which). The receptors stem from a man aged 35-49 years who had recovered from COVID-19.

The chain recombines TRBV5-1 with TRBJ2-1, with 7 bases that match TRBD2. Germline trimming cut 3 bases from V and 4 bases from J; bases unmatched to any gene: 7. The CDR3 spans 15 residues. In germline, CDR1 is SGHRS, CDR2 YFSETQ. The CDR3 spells CASSSTSNLYNEQFF. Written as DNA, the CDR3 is TGCGCCAGCAGCTCGACTAGCAATTTGTACAATGAGCAGTTCTTC.

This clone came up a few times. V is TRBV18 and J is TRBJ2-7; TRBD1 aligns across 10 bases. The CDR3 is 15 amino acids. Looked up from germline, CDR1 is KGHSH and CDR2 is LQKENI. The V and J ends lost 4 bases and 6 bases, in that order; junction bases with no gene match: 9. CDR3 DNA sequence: TGTGCCAGCTCACAGGGACAGGGGAAGGTTACCGAGCAGTACTTC. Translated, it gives CASSQGQGKVTEQYF.

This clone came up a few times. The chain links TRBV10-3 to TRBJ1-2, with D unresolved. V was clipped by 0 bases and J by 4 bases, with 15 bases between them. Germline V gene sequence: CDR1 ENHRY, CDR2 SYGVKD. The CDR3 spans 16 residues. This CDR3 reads CAISESTPAGGYGYTF. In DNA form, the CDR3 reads TGTGCCATCAGTGAGTCGACGCCGGCGGGCGGCTATGGCTACACCTTC.

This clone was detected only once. In DNA form, the CDR3 reads TGTGCCAGCAGTGAACTTTTTTACTACGAGCAGTACTTC. It codes for CASSELFYYEQYF. The chain has TRBV6-1 and TRBJ2-7, with D uncertain. Germline-derived CDR1 and CDR2 are MNHNS and SASEGT. The V end was cut by 2 bases, the J end by 3 bases, with 8 bases between. This CDR3 has 13 amino acids.

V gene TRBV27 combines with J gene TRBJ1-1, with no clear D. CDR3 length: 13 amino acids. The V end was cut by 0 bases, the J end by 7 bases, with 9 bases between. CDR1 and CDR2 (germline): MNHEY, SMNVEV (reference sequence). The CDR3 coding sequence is TGTGCCAGCAGTTTATCAGGGAGGAATGAAGCTTTCTTT. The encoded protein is CASSLSGRNEAFF.

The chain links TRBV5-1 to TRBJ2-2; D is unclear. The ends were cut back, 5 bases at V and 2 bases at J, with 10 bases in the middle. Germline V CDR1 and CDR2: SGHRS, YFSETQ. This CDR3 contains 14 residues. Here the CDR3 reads CASRRNRNTGELFF. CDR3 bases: TGCGCCAGCAGGAGAAACAGAAACACCGGGGAGCTGTTTTTT.

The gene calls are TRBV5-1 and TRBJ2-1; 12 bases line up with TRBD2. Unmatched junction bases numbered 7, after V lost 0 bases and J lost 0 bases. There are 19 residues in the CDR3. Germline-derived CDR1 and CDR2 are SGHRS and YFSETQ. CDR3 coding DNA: TGCGCCAGCAGCTTGGCAGGACTAGCGGGATTAAGCTCCTACAATGAGCAGTTCTTC. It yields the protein CASSLAGLAGLSSYNEQFF.

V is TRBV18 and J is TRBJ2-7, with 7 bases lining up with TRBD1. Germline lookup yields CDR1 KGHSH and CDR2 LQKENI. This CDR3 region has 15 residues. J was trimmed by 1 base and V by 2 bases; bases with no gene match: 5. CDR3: CASSPDRVSSYEQYF. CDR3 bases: TGTGCCAGCTCACCAGACAGGGTTTCGTCCTACGAGCAGTACTTC. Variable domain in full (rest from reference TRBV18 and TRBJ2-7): NAGVMQNPRHLVRRRGQEARLRCSPMKGHSHVYWYRQLPEEGLKFMVYLQKENIIDESGMPKERFSAEFPKEGPSILRIQQVVRGDSAAYFCASSPDRVSSYEQYFGPGTRLTVT.

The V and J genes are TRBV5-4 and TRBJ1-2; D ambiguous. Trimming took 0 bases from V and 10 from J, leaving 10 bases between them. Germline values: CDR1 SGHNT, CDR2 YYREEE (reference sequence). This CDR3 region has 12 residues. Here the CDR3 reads CASSLVVGVYTF. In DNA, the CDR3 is TGTGCCAGCAGCTTGGTGGTGGGAGTCTACACCTTC.

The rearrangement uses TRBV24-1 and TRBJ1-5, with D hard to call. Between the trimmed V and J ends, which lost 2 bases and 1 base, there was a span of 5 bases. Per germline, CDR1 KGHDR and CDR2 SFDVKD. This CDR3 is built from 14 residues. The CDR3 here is CATSDWESNQPQHF. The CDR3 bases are TGTGCCACCAGTGATTGGGAGAGCAATCAGCCCCAGCATTTT.

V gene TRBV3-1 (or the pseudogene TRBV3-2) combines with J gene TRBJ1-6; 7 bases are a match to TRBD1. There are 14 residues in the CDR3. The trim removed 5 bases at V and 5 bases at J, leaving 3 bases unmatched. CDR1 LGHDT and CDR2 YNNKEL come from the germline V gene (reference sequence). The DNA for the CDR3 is TGTGCCAGCAGCTACACAGGGGATAATTCACCCCTCCACTTT. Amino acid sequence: CASSYTGDNSPLHF.

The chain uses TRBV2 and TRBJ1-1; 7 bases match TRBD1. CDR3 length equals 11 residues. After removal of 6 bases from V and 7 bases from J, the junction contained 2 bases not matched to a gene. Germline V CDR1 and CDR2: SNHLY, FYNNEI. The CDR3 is CASRTGFEAFF. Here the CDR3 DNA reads TGTGCCAGCAGGACAGGGTTTGAAGCTTTCTTT.

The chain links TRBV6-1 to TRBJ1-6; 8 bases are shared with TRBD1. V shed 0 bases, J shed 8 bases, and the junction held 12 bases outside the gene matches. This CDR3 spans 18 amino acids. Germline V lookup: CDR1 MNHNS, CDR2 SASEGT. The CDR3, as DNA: TGTGCCAGCAGTGAAGCGCCGGGACAGGACCGAGTGTATTCACCCCTCCACTTT. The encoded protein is CASSEAPGQDRVYSPLHF.

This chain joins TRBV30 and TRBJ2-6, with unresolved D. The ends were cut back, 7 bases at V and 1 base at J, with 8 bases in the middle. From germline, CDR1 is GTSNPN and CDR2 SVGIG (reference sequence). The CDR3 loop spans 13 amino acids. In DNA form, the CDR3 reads TGTGCCTTGGAGAAGTCTGGGGCCAACGTCCTGACTTTC. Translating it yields CALEKSGANVLTF.

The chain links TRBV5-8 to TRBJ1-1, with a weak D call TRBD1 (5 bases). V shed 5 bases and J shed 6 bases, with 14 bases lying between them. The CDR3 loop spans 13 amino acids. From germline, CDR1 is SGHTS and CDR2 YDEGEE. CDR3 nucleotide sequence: TGTGCCAGCAGGTTAGGGGTTTGGGCTGAAGCTTTCTTT. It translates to CASRLGVWAEAFF.

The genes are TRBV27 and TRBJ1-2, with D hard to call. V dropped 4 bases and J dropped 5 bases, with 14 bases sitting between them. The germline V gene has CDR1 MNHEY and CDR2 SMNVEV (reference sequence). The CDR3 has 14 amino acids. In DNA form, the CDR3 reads TGTGCCAGCAGTTCCTTAATGAGCGGGTATGGCTACACCTTC. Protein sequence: CASSSLMSGYGYTF.

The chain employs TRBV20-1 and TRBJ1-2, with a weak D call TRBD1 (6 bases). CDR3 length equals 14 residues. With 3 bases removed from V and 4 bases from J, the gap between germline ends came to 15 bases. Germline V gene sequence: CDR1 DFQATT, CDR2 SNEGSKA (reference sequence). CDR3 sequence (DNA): TGCAGTGCTAGTCGGGGCAGGGGTTCCTATGGCTACACCTTC. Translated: CSASRGRGSYGYTF.